This entry is about one T cell receptor beta chain. Its antigen is undetermined. The CDR3 runs to 14 residues. The germline CDR1 and CDR2 sequences are SGHRS and YFSETQ. V lost 0 bases and J lost 11, with 17 bases in between. The sample comes from a study of cytomegalovirus exposure and HLA in healthy donors. Overall study results and limits: HLA-A and HLA-B allele assignments for most subjects were reportedly predicted accurately using TCR beta sequences. According to the study, roughly 160 TCR beta chains were cytomegalovirus-associated. The authors judged a highly shared variant cluster likely a sequencing artifact.

Researchers ran the PCR with 60 Vbeta and 13 Jbeta primers. Here immunoSEQ multiplex PCR was the method, and the copy in TCRdb shows in-frame clones only, minus some. The table shows some 110,000 clones, with 74% occurring only once. This chain joins TRBV5-1 and TRBJ2-5; D might be TRBD2 (5 bases). The sample comprised PBMCs. This receptor was identified in a man aged 30 to 45 in good health and CMV-seropositive. CDR3 amino acids: CASSLVEPTGEQYF. CDR3 DNA sequence: TGCGCCAGCAGCTTGGTGGAACCTACTGGGGAGCAGTACTTC.